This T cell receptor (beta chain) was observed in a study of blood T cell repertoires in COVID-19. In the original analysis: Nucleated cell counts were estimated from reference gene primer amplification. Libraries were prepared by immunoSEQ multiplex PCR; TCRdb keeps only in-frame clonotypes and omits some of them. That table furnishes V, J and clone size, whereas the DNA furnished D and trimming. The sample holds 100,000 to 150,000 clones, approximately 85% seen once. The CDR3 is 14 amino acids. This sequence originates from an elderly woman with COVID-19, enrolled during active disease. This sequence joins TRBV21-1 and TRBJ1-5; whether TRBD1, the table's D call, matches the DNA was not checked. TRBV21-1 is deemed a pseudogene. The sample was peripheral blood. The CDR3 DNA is TGTGCCAGCAGCCGCAGTGGCTTGAATAAGCCCCAGCATTTT. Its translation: CASSRSGLNKPQHF.